This is a list of T cell receptor beta chains from one sample in a study of cytomegalovirus exposure and HLA in healthy donors. The assay was immunoSEQ multiplex PCR, and TCRdb's table has in-frame clones only and misses some. The table includes some 110,000 clones, about 70% detected once. Source material: PBMCs. The receptors were gathered from a man aged 30 to 45 in good health and CMV-seropositive. Each CDR3 is given with its conserved first and last residue. Fields, in order: D gene, clone size, J gene, V gene, CDR3 DNA, CDR3 protein. D genes are given only for firm matches. Size is omitted from some rows. Given values are once, few, many or a class for expanded clones.

-,-,TRBJ2-1,TRBV4-2,TGTGCCAGCAGCCAAGTGGGGGCAGGCGATGAGCAGTTCTTC,CASSQVGAGDEQFF
TRBD1,-,TRBJ1-1,TRBV6-5,TGTGCCAGCAGTTACAGGGACAGTAAGGCTGAAGCTTTCTTT,CASSYRDSKAEAFF
-,-,TRBJ1-4,TRBV9,TGTGCCAGCAGCGACAGGGAGGGGGTAGGAAAACTGTTTTTT,CASSDREGVGKLFF
TRBD1,few,TRBJ2-6,TRBV7-2,TGTGCCAGCAGCCCCTGGACAGGGGGTTACCCCTCTGGGGCCAACGTCCTGACTTTC,CASSPWTGGYPSGANVLTF
-,-,TRBJ2-3,TRBV5-3,TGTGCCGGCGTCTCGTATCGCGGGCAGGCAGATACGCAGTATTTT,CAGVSYRGQADTQYF
TRBD1,-,TRBJ1-2,TRBV18,TGTGCCAGCTCATTGGGACAGGCGTATGGCTACACCTTC,CASSLGQAYGYTF
-,-,TRBJ1-2,TRBV11-2,TGTGCCAGCAGCACCAGGGGTGGCTATGGCTACACCTTC,CASSTRGGYGYTF
TRBD2,-,TRBJ2-1,TRBV7-2,TGTGCCAGCAGCTTGCTGTCCCGGACTAGCGGGGCTGGCATATTCTTC,CASSLLSRTSGAGIFF
-,-,TRBJ1-1,TRBV27,TGTGCCAGCAGTTTATCGTCTCTCAGGGTCATGGCTTTCTTT,CASSLSSLRVMAFF
TRBD1,-,TRBJ2-1,TRBV9,TGTGCCAGCAGCGGCGGGACAGGAGGATACAATGAGCAGTTCTTC,CASSGGTGGYNEQFF
TRBD1,-,TRBJ2-3,TRBV11-3,TGTGCCAGCAGCCCAGGACAGGGTATTAGCACAGATACGCAGTATTTT,CASSPGQGISTDTQYF
TRBD2,-,TRBJ2-5,TRBV25-1,TGTGCCAGCAGTGAAAGGTTGGGGAGGGGCGAGACCCAGTACTTC,CASSERLGRGETQYF
-,-,TRBJ2-5,TRBV2,TGTGCCAGCAGCCTCCTGACGGGGGTGGGGGAGACCCAGTACTTC,CASSLLTGVGETQYF
-,-,TRBJ1-6,TRBV5-4,TGTGCCAGCAGCTTGGCTCAGGGATATAATTCACCCCTCCACTTT,CASSLAQGYNSPLHF
-,-,TRBJ1-2,TRBV27,TGTGCCAGCAGGCAACCCGGTGCCACCATGGGCGGCTACACCTTC,CASRQPGATMGGYTF
TRBD2,-,TRBJ2-2,TRBV4-2,TGTGCCAGCACCCCCGGAGGGACTAGCGGGAGTACATACACCGGGGAGCTGTTTTTT,CASTPGGTSGSTYTGELFF
-,few,TRBJ2-3,TRBV9,TGTGCCAGCAGCGGTGGACTCCGCTCCGCAGATACGCAGTATTTT,CASSGGLRSADTQYF
-,-,TRBJ1-1,TRBV5-1,TGCGCCAGCAGCTTGGATTATAACACTGAAGCTTTCTTT,CASSLDYNTEAFF
-,-,TRBJ2-3,TRBV28,TGTGCCAGCAGTTTAACAGGGATGGGGCTAGATACGCAGTATTTT,CASSLTGMGLDTQYF
TRBD1,-,TRBJ1-2,TRBV11-2,TGTGCCAGCAGCTTGAGGACAGGGAGGGCTCACTATGGCTACACCTTC,CASSLRTGRAHYGYTF
-,-,TRBJ1-5,TRBV6-4,TGTGCCAGCAGCAGGAGCAGGGGAGAGCCCCAGCATTTT,CASSRSRGEPQHF
TRBD2,once,TRBJ2-3,TRBV2,TGTGCCAGCAGGGCGCCTAGCGGGGGGCCCTCAGATACGCAATATTTT,CASRAPSGGPSDTQYF
TRBD1,-,TRBJ2-1,TRBV7-8,TGTGCCAGCAGACCTAAAGACAGGGCCCGCTACAATGAGCAGTTCTTC,CASRPKDRARYNEQFF
-,-,TRBJ1-1,TRBV11-3,TGTGCCACCCAGGGCGGACGAATGAACACTGAAGCTTTCTTT,CATQGGRMNTEAFF
-,-,TRBJ2-1,TRBV29-1,TGCAGCGTTGAGCGCGGGTTCAATGAGCAGTTCTTC,CSVERGFNEQFF
-,few,TRBJ1-2,TRBV29-1,TGCAGCGTTGAATCGGAACAGGGCAACTGGCCTTATGGCTACACCTTC,CSVESEQGNWPYGYTF
TRBD1,-,TRBJ1-2,TRBV4-2,TGTGCCAGCAGCCAAGTGAAAGGACAGGCCATCTATGGCTACACCTTC,CASSQVKGQAIYGYTF
-,few,TRBJ2-2,TRBV30,TGTGCCTGGTCCCCCGGGGGAACGAACACCGGGGAGCTGTTTTTT,CAWSPGGTNTGELFF
TRBD1,-,TRBJ2-7,TRBV6-1,TGTGCCAGCAGCAACCGGGACAGGACTAATTACGAGCAGTACTTC,CASSNRDRTNYEQYF
-,-,TRBJ2-2,TRBV27,TGTGCCAGCAGTTTAATGATCAGGGGACGGACCGGGGAGCTGTTTTTT,CASSLMIRGRTGELFF
TRBD2,-,TRBJ2-5,TRBV7-9,TGTTCCAGCAGCTTAGTAAGGACTAGCGGGTACCAAGAGACCCAGTACTTC,CSSSLVRTSGYQETQYF
-,-,TRBJ2-1,TRBV9,TGTGCCAGCGGTAGAACCAATGAGCAGTTCTTC,CASGRTNEQFF
-,-,TRBJ2-7,TRBV7-7,TGTGCTAGCAGCTCATCAATCGACAGGACGGACGAGCAGTACTTC,CASSSSIDRTDEQYF
-,medium-sized,TRBJ1-1,TRBV5-5,TGTGCCAGCAGCTTGGATGTAGCGAACACTGAAGCTTTCTTT,CASSLDVANTEAFF
-,few,TRBJ1-3,TRBV27,TGTGCCAGCAGTTTAAGGGGCCTTAGCTCTGGAAACACCATATATTTT,CASSLRGLSSGNTIYF
TRBD1,-,TRBJ1-1,TRBV29-1,TGCAGCGTCCCGGACAGGTTGCCGAACACTGAAGCTTTCTTT,CSVPDRLPNTEAFF
TRBD2,-,TRBJ2-3,TRBV11-2,TGTGCCAGCAGCTTAGATGGGGCTAGCGGGGAACGTACGCAGTATTTT,CASSLDGASGERTQYF
TRBD2,-,TRBJ2-2,TRBV7-8,TGTGCCAGCAGCTCCTCGAGGGTTCTAGCGGGGGGCACCGGGGAGCTGTTTTTT,CASSSSRVLAGGTGELFF
-,-,TRBJ1-1,TRBV28,TGTGCCAGCACCATAAGGGGTTCTCCTCGCACTGAAGCTTTCTTT,CASTIRGSPRTEAFF
TRBD1,-,TRBJ1-2,TRBV19,TGTGCCAGCTACAGGGGTGAAGGCTACACCTTC,CASYRGEGYTF
-,once,TRBJ1-1,TRBV5-8,TGTGCCAGCAGCTTGGGATTTATGTTCGGGATGGCTCGTTCAGCTTTCTTT,CASSLGFMFGMARSAFF
-,-,TRBJ2-7,TRBV5-1,TGCGCCAGCGGGTACAGGGTGGGCTACGAGCAGTACTTC,CASGYRVGYEQYF
-,-,TRBJ1-2,TRBV7-2,TGTGCCAGCAGCACAGGGACGGTCTATGGCTACACCTTC,CASSTGTVYGYTF
-,-,TRBJ1-2,TRBV4-3,TGCGCCAGCAGCCAACCCACGGGCAGGGCAGGATCGTGGGGTGGCTACACCTTC,CASSQPTGRAGSWGGYTF
-,-,TRBJ1-2,TRBV28,TGTGCCACCCAGGGTCCGGGTAAGATCTATGGCTACACCTTC,CATQGPGKIYGYTF
-,-,TRBJ1-3,TRBV9,TGTGCCAGCAGCGTTACCTGGACAGTAGGAAACACCATATATTTT,CASSVTWTVGNTIYF